These 22 T cell receptor beta chains originate from one sample sequenced in a study of shared clonotypes between healthy human individuals. Generated by immunoSEQ multiplex PCR, the TCRdb table keeps only in-frame clones and is missing some. The sample holds about 92,000 clones, less than 50% seen once. The sequenced sample consisted of PBMCs. All receptors come from a middle-aged woman in good health. Some clones in this sample may be carry-over from other donors' samples.

This clone was observed a few times. The chain recombines TRBV7-9 with TRBJ2-1; D is uncertain. Germline CDR1 reads SEHNR; CDR2 reads FQNEAQ (reference sequence). The V gene lost 1 base and the J gene lost 5 bases, with 9 bases spanning the gap. This CDR3 has 14 amino acids. The DNA of the CDR3 is TGTGCCAGCAGCTTAGTCTACGTCAACAATGAGCAGTTCTTC. Its translation is CASSLVYVNNEQFF.

As for this clone: Since a far larger clone is one base different, this is likely a read error. Other DNA sequences in the sample encode the same CDR3. The chain links TRBV5-1 to TRBJ1-3, with 7 nucleotides matching TRBD1. J was trimmed by 4 bases and V by 4 bases; bases with no gene match: 5. Germline V gene lookup returns CDR1 SGHRS and CDR2 YFSETQ. The CDR3 totals 14 residues. CDR3 sequence (DNA): TGCGCCAGCAGCGCCGGGACAGAGGGAAACACCATATATTTT. It yields the protein CASSAGTEGNTIYF. Drawing the rest from reference TRBV5-1 and TRBJ1-3, the complete variable domain is KAGVTQTPRYLIKTRGQQVTLSCSPISGHRSVSWYQQTPGQGLQFLFEYFSETQRNKGNFPGRFSGRQFSNSRSEMNVSTLELGDSALYLCASSAGTEGNTIYFGEGSWLTVV.

By frequency in the sample, this clone is medium-sized (0.01 to 0.1%). The CDR3: CASSNIVVDTEAFF. CDR3 DNA sequence: TGTGCCAGCAGCAATATCGTGGTTGACACTGAAGCTTTCTTT. J is TRBJ1-1 and V is TRBV5-4; no reliable D call. This CDR3 has 14 amino acids. Germline CDR1 is SGHNT and CDR2 is YYREEE (reference sequence). The ends were cut back, 4 bases at V and 3 bases at J, with 13 bases in the middle.

The rearrangement joins TRBV9 to TRBJ1-2; 7 bases are a match to TRBD1. The J segment lost 0 bases and the V segment lost 4 bases, leaving 6 bases of the junction unmatched. This CDR3 has 15 amino acids. Looked up from germline, CDR1 is SGDLS and CDR2 is YYNGEE. The CDR3 here is CASSPSGTANYGYTF. The CDR3 coding sequence is TGTGCCAGCAGCCCTTCCGGGACAGCTAACTATGGCTACACCTTC.

This clone was recorded at least ten times. This chain's CDR3 is CAWSGGGGQENQPQHF. In nucleotides, the CDR3 is TGTGCCTGGAGTGGCGGCGGGGGGCAGGAGAACCAGCCCCAGCATTTT. This sequence joins TRBV30 and TRBJ1-5, with a possible D match to TRBD1 (6 bases). The V gene's germline CDR1 is GTSNPN and CDR2 SVGIG (reference sequence). Trimming pared 1 base from V and 7 bases from J, leaving 20 bases between. This CDR3 is 16 amino acids long.

This clone came up a few times. The J gene is TRBJ2-7, the V gene TRBV15; no clear D gene. This CDR3 is 14 amino acids long. Germline CDR1 reads LNHNV; CDR2 reads YYDKDF (reference sequence). V lost 1 base and J 2 bases, leaving 9 bases between the germline ends. CDR3 in amino acids: CATSRVTVPYEQYF. Here the CDR3 DNA reads TGTGCCACCAGCAGAGTGACGGTTCCCTACGAGCAGTACTTC.

V usage is TRBV7-3 and J usage is TRBJ2-7; D is perhaps TRBD1 (7 bases). V shed 6 bases and J shed 4 bases, with 13 bases lying between them. Germline CDR1 SGHTA, CDR2 FQGTGA. This CDR3 spans 13 amino acids. The CDR3 coding sequence is TGTGCCAGCAGTTCCTCAGGGGGGTACGAGCAGTACTTC. As protein: CASSSSGGYEQYF.

This clone was picked up many times. The chain employs TRBV30 and TRBJ1-1, with D uncertain. V was clipped by 5 bases and J by 7 bases, with 11 bases between them. This CDR3 contains 11 residues. CDR1 GTSNPN and CDR2 SVGIG come from the germline V gene (reference sequence). CDR3 sequence reads: CAWGHSGEAFF. In DNA form, the CDR3 reads TGTGCCTGGGGTCATTCGGGTGAAGCTTTCTTT.

This clone was recorded at least ten times. The V gene is TRBV30, the J gene TRBJ2-3; D is undetermined. Per the germline V gene, CDR1 is GTSNPN and CDR2 is SVGIG (reference sequence). CDR3 length: 13 amino acids. Trimming left V 0 bases short and J 6 bases short, with 10 bases between. The CDR3 protein is CAWSVGLGDTQYF. DNA of the CDR3: TGTGCCTGGAGTGTAGGGTTAGGGGATACGCAGTATTTT.

This chain uses TRBV5-1 with TRBJ2-2; 11 bases line up with TRBD2. The ends lost 7 bases at V and 1 base at J; junction bases unmatched: 6. The CDR3 extends over 16 amino acids. CDR1 SGHRS and CDR2 YFSETQ come from the germline V gene. The DNA for the CDR3 is TGCGCCAGCTCCTTAGGGACTAGCGGGAACACCGGGGAGCTGTTTTTT. It specifies CASSLGTSGNTGELFF.

The sample holds a few counts of this clone. The CDR3 does not end in the conserved phenylalanine or tryptophan, so this is likely a read error. The chain links TRBV28 to TRBJ2-7, with D possibly being TRBD2 (6 bases). The V gene lost 6 bases and the J gene lost 2 bases, with 17 bases spanning the gap. Germline V gene lookup returns CDR1 MDHEN and CDR2 SYDVKM. The CDR3 runs 15 residues. CDR3 DNA: TGTGCCAGCAGATCCCGAGGAGGGAAAACCTACGAGCAGTACCTC. As protein: CASRSRGGKTYEQYL.

This clone showed up many times. The rearrangement joins TRBV2 to TRBJ1-4; D is possibly TRBD1 (5 bases). Trimming took off 7 bases at V and 11 bases at J, with 14 bases between the two ends. The CDR3 runs to 12 residues. Looked up from germline, CDR1 is SNHLY and CDR2 is FYNNEI. CDR3 sequence: CASTREGLKLFF. CDR3 bases: TGTGCCAGCACCAGGGAGGGGTTGAAACTGTTTTTT. The full variable domain, in which reference TRBV2 and TRBJ1-4 provide the parts outside the CDR3, is EPEVTQTPSHQVTQMGQEVILRCVPISNHLYFYWYRQILGQKVEFLVSFYNNEISEKSEIFDDQFSVERPDGSNFTLKIRSTKLEDSAMYFCASTREGLKLFFGSGTQLSVL.

In its sample, this clone was seen many times. The rearrangement uses TRBV28 and TRBJ2-7, with TRBD2 matching 12 bases. V shed 4 bases and J 5 bases; nucleotides not matched to a gene: 9. Germline V gene sequence: CDR1 MDHEN, CDR2 SYDVKM. CDR3 length equals 16 residues. CDR3 sequence (DNA): TGTGCCAGCAGTTCTCCCTCACTAGCGGGAGGCGACGAGCAGTACTTC. It codes for CASSSPSLAGGDEQYF.

This clone appeared a single time. The rearrangement joins TRBV15 to TRBJ1-2, with 8 nucleotides matching TRBD1. The CDR3 is 15 residues long. CDR1 and CDR2 (germline): LNHNV, YYDKDF (reference sequence). The junction had 11 bases not matched to a gene; V was cut back by 5 bases and J by 6 bases. The CDR3: CATSGARGRLNGYTF. The CDR3 DNA is TGTGCCACCAGCGGGGCCAGGGGGCGCTTGAATGGCTACACCTTC. Full variable domain (remainder filled in from reference TRBV15 and TRBJ1-2): DAMVIQNPRYQVTQFGKPVTLSCSQTLNHNVMYWYQQKSSQAPKLLFHYYDKDFNNEADTPDNFQSRRPNTSFCFLDIRSPGLGDTAMYLCATSGARGRLNGYTFGSGTRLTVV.

This chain links TRBV30 with TRBJ2-5, with D maybe TRBD1 (6 bases). V shed 2 bases and J shed 3 bases, with 13 bases lying between them. The CDR3 extends over 14 amino acids. CDR1 and CDR2 from the germline V gene are GTSNPN and SVGIG (reference sequence). CDR3 sequence reads: CAWSPGAGEETQYF. CDR3 sequence (DNA): TGTGCCTGGAGTCCCGGGGCAGGGGAAGAGACCCAGTACTTC.

The chain carries TRBV27 and TRBJ2-7, with TRBD2 as a possible D gene (5 bases). Germline V gives CDR1 MNHEY, CDR2 SMNVEV (reference sequence). The CDR3 has 13 residues. The V gene lost 5 bases and the J gene lost 3 bases, with 11 bases spanning the gap. The CDR3 DNA reads TGTGCCAGCAGTCCGAGGGTGGGCTACGAGCAGTACTTC. Translated: CASSPRVGYEQYF.

By frequency in the sample, this clone is medium-sized. The chain joins TRBV30 to TRBJ2-5, with D hard to call. Trimming pared 3 bases from V and 0 bases from J, leaving 11 bases between. In germline, CDR1 is GTSNPN, CDR2 SVGIG (reference sequence). This CDR3 has 14 residues. CDR3 in amino acids: CAWRRLLYQETQYF. CDR3 DNA: TGTGCCTGGAGGAGGCTCCTGTACCAAGAGACCCAGTACTTC.

This chain connects TRBV4-1 to TRBJ1-4; D remains unclear. The CDR3 consists of 13 residues. V gave up 1 base and J gave up 8 bases, with 8 bases separating them. CDR1 and CDR2 (germline): MGHRA, YSYEKL. CDR3 loop: CASSQVVGEKLFF. The DNA of the CDR3 is TGCGCCAGCAGCCAAGTTGTGGGGGAAAAACTGTTTTTT.

The V gene is TRBV5-8, the J gene TRBJ2-7; no reliable D call. The CDR3 runs to 11 residues. The V end was cut by 10 bases, the J end by 2 bases, with 10 bases between. Germline lookup yields CDR1 SGHTS and CDR2 YDEGEE. The CDR3, as DNA: TGTGCCGGCTCCTTCGCCTACGAGCAGTACTTC. It is translated as CAGSFAYEQYF.

This chain joins TRBV7-2 and TRBJ1-4, with TRBD1 matching over 7 bases. The trim removed 1 base at V and 4 bases at J, leaving 3 bases unmatched. The CDR3 sequence is 15 residues long. Germline CDR1 SGHTA, CDR2 FQGNSA. CDR3 sequence reads: CASSLDRGRNEKLFF. The CDR3 bases are TGTGCCAGCAGCTTAGATAGGGGGCGTAATGAAAAACTGTTTTTT.

This clone was seen more than once but under ten times. CDR3 loop: CASSEYTSRGETQYF. CDR3 DNA sequence: TGTGCCAGCAGCGAATATACCTCGAGGGGGGAGACCCAGTACTTC. The chain has TRBV5-4 and TRBJ2-5; D may be TRBD1 (6 bases). Germline CDR1 reads SGHNT; CDR2 reads YYREEE (reference sequence). Trimming shortened V by 4 bases and J by 5 bases, and 18 bases separated the two germline ends. The CDR3 runs to 15 residues.

This clone was detected a few times. The chain employs TRBV7-9 and TRBJ1-5; no reliable D call. Trimming took off 4 bases at V and 3 bases at J, with 7 bases between the two ends. This CDR3 region has 13 residues. In germline, CDR1 is SEHNR, CDR2 FQNEAQ (reference sequence). The CDR3 region has the DNA TGTGCCAGCAGCTCGGACCTCAATCAGCCCCAGCATTTT. Its protein product is CASSSDLNQPQHF. Filled out from reference TRBV7-9 and TRBJ1-5, the complete variable domain reads DTGVSQNPRHKITKRGQNVTFRCDPISEHNRLYWYRQTLGQGPEFLTYFQNEAQLEKSRLLSDRFSAERPKGSFSTLEIQRTEQGDSAMYLCASSSDLNQPQHFGDGTRLSIL.